The clone carrying this TCR beta chain showed up just once. CDR1 is MDHEN, CDR2 SYDVKM, per germline. The CDR3 covers 14 residues. V was trimmed by 3 bases and J by 5 bases, leaving 10 bases between them. The sample is drawn from a study of T cell changes during pregnancy in multiple sclerosis. Sequencing used immunoSEQ multiplex PCR; TCRdb keeps in-frame clones, though not all of them. The sample holds roughly 38,000 clones; almost 95% are singletons and the top ten take 7% to 8.5%. The specimen was CD8+ T cells from peripheral blood mononuclear cells, collected in the third trimester of pregnancy. V gene TRBV28 combines with J gene TRBJ2-2; D might be TRBD2 (5 bases). The clonotype comes from a female donor with multiple sclerosis, enrolled in a pregnancy study. CDR3 loop: CASSFRGWTGELFF. The CDR3 DNA sequence: TGTGCCAGCAGTTTCCGGGGTTGGACCGGGGAGCTGTTTTTT. Drawing the rest from reference TRBV28 and TRBJ2-2, the complete variable domain is DVKVTQSSRYLVKRTGEKVFLECVQDMDHENMFWYRQDPGLGLRLIYFSYDVKMKEKGDIPEGYSVSREKKERFSLILESASTNQTSMYLCASSFRGWTGELFFGEGSRLTVL.